This T cell receptor beta chain came from a study of post-analysis software for immune sequencing data. General study findings and limits: Patients carried a handful of TRBV segments more frequently than controls did, and TRBV5-6, TRBV5-1 and TRBV20-1 were among them.

The library was made from cDNA and included unique molecular identifiers. T cells numbering about 1 to 10 million gave rise to roughly 550,000 cDNA molecules. TCRdb re-analysed the PCR reads in MiXCR, keeping a single row per CDR3 protein. The table includes more than 450,000 distinct CDR3 sequences, approximately 31% detected once. There are 14 residues in the CDR3. The germline V and J ends were trimmed by 1 base and 4 bases, with 11 bases remaining between them. Germline V gene lookup returns CDR1 SGHKS and CDR2 YYEKEE (reference sequence). This clonotype has at least ten counts. The antigen remains unidentified.

The sample taken for sequencing was blood. The source of this sequence is a girl aged 2-17 years with multiple sclerosis. The chain has TRBV5-5 and TRBJ2-5; weak D call: TRBD2 (5 bases). The CDR3 protein is CASSLPVGRETQYF. The CDR3 bases are TGTGCCAGCAGCTTGCCGGTGGGGAGAGAGACCCAGTACTTC. Combining the CDR3 with reference TRBV5-5 and TRBJ2-5 gives the whole variable domain DAGVTQSPTHLIKTRGQQVTLRCSPISGHKSVSWYQQVLGQGPQFIFQYYEKEERGRGNFPDRFSARQFPNYSSELNVNALLLGDSALYLCASSLPVGRETQYFGPGTRLLVL.